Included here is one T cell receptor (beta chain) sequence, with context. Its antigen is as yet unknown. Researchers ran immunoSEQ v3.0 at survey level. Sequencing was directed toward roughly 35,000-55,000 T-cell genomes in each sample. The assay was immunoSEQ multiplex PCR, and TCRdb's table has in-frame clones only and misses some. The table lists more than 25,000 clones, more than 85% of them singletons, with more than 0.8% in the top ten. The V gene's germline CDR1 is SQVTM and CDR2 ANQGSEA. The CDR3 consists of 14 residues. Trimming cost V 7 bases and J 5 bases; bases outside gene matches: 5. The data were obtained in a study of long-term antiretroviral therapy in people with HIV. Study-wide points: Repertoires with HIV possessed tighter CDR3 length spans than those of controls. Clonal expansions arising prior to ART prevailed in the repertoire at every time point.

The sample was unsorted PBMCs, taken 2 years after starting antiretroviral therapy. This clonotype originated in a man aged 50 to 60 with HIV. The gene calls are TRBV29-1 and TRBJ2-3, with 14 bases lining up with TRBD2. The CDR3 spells CSAGLAGDQDTQYF. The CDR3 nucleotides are TGCAGCGCGGGACTAGCGGGAGATCAAGATACGCAGTATTTT.